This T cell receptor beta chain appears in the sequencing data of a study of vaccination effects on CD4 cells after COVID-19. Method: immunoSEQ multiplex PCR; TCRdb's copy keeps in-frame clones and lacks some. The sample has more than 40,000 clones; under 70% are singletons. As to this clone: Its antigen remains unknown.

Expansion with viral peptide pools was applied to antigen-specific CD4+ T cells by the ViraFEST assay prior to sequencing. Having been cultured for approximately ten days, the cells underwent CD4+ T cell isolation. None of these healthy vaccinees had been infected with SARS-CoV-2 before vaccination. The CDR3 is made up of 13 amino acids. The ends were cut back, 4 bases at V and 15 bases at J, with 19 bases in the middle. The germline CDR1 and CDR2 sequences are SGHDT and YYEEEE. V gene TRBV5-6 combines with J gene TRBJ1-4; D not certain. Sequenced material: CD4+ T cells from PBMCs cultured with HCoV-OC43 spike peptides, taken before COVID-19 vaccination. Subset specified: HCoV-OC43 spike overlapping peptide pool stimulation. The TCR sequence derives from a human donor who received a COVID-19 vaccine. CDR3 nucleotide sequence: TGTGCCAGCAGCATCTTGTCGGGCTCAAAGGTGTTTTTT. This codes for CASSILSGSKVFF.